The sequence of this T cell receptor (beta chain) was determined in a study of CD4 T cells in relation to SARS-CoV-2 and coronaviruses. Points from the study as a whole: In around 63% of donors, memory CD4+ clonotypes crossrecognized SARS-CoV-2 and at least one common cold coronavirus spike.

Libraries were prepared by immunoSEQ multiplex PCR; TCRdb keeps only in-frame clonotypes and omits some of them. The sample yields about 19,000 clones, around 80% seen once. V was pared by 0 bases and J by 6 bases, with 7 bases of the junction left unmatched. Germline CDR1 and CDR2: LGHDT and YNNKEL (reference sequence). CDR3 length equals 16 residues. The unexposed donors gave CD4+ T cells in about 2011-2018, prior to COVID-19. Isolation of CD4+ T cells took place after about 10 days in culture. A word on this clone: Its antigen is not identified.

This chain uses TRBV3-1 (or the pseudogene TRBV3-2) with TRBJ2-1; 8 nucleotides align to TRBD2. The source material was CD4+ T cells from PBMCs, cultured in vitro. The receptor was isolated from a human donor in good health. The CDR3 DNA reads TGTGCCAGCAGCCAAGATCCAGCGGGAGCTCTCAATGAGCAGTTCTTC. Its translation: CASSQDPAGALNEQFF.